This TCR beta chain was sequenced in a study of cytomegalovirus exposure and HLA in healthy donors. Looking at the study overall: HLA-typed donors contributed around 85 million unique TCRs, which were held in an early data release. Study-level results: TCR association rates varied by HLA locus in a later analysis, with DRB1 highest and HLA-C lowest. No immune exposure information besides CMV serostatus was available. Sequencing probably produced one cluster of sequence variants that were highly shared.

In the PCR, 60 Vbeta and 13 Jbeta primers were used. Produced via immunoSEQ multiplex PCR; TCRdb's table is partial and in-frame only. Here the sample spans about 180,000 clones, 75% to 90% being singletons. Trimming pared 0 bases from V and 0 bases from J, leaving 6 bases between. Per germline, CDR1 SGHTA and CDR2 FQGNSA. CDR3 length equals 15 residues. Turning to this clone: Its specificity is unknown.

The source of this sequence is a man in his thirties or forties in good health and CMV-seropositive. J is TRBJ2-1 and V is TRBV7-2; D is undetermined. Sequencing was performed on PBMCs. Here the CDR3 reads CASSLAASSYNEQFF. CDR3 DNA sequence: TGTGCCAGCAGCTTAGCGGCAAGCTCCTACAATGAGCAGTTCTTC. The full variable domain, its missing parts supplied by reference TRBV7-2 and TRBJ2-1, is GAGVSQSPSNKVTEKGKDVELRCDPISGHTALYWYRQSLGQGLEFLIYFQGNSAPDKSGLPSDRFSAERTGGSVSTLTIQRTQQEDSAVYLCASSLAASSYNEQFFGPGTRLTVL.